These 4 T cell receptor beta chains came from one sample sequenced in a study of tissue T cells after allogeneic stem cell transplantation. Generated by immunoSEQ multiplex PCR, the TCRdb table keeps only in-frame clones and is missing some. The sample consists of about 5,700 clones, about 50% of them appearing once. Time point of the sample: mouse harvest day 14 after allogeneic transplant. Mouse grafts combined 10^7 T-cell-depleted bone marrow cells with 10^6 splenic CD5+ T cells. The sample consisted of gut tissue. These receptors all stem from a female BALB/c mouse given C57BL/6 T cells with graft-versus-host disease after an allogeneic hematopoietic cell transplant.

In this sample, this clone turned up a few times. The genes are named according to mouse. The read ends 1 residue early relative to the CDR3; the germline J gene fills the gap. This chain links TRBV1 with TRBJ2-7, with unresolved D. Between the trimmed V and J ends, which lost 0 bases and 7 bases, there was a span of 4 bases. The CDR3 contains 11 residues. In germline, CDR1 is NSQYPW, CDR2 LRSPGD (reference sequence). The CDR3 DNA, read in part, is TGCACCTGCAGTGCAGATTGGGAACAGTAC. Its protein is CTCSADWEQY. The CDR3 in full is CTCSADWEQYF.

Points on this clone: Genes and germline come from the mouse. The read stops 1 residue short of the end of the CDR3; the missing end is completed from the germline J gene. The chain recombines TRBV5 with TRBJ1-1, with 7 bases aligning to TRBD1. Trimming removed 0 bases from V and 0 bases from J; junction bases left unmatched: 1. Germline V CDR1 and CDR2: LGHNA, YNLKQL (reference sequence). This CDR3 has 15 residues. Incomplete CDR3 DNA: TGTGCCAGCAGCCAAGAAGACAGGGCAAACACAGAAGTCTTC. It specifies CASSQEDRANTEVF. The entire CDR3 is CASSQEDRANTEVFF.

A single count supports this clone. Mouse names are used for the genes. Sequencing ends 1 residue short of the CDR3 end; the germline J gene provides the rest. This chain joins TRBV24 and TRBJ1-1, with D possibly TRBD1 on 5 matching bases. V was pared by 4 bases and J by 1 base, with 10 bases between. CDR1 is KGHTA, CDR2 FRNEEI, per germline. The CDR3 runs 14 residues. CDR3 residues: CASSPQGGNTEVFF. The part of the CDR3 DNA that was read is TGTGCCAGCAGTCCCCAGGGAGGGAACACAGAAGTCTTC.

Comment on this clone: Mouse gene names and germline throughout. The CDR3 end is not reached by the read, which stops 1 residue before it; the germline J gene fills it in. The rearrangement uses TRBV20 and TRBJ2-7, with TRBD2 identical over 7 bases. V dropped 0 bases and J dropped 0; count of bases not matched to a gene: 5. The CDR3 is made up of 15 amino acids. Germline CDR1 reads GFQATS; CDR2 reads STVNSAI. CDR3 protein: CGARDTGASSYEQYF. CDR3 DNA (partial): TGTGGTGCTAGGGACACTGGGGCGAGCTCCTATGAACAGTAC.